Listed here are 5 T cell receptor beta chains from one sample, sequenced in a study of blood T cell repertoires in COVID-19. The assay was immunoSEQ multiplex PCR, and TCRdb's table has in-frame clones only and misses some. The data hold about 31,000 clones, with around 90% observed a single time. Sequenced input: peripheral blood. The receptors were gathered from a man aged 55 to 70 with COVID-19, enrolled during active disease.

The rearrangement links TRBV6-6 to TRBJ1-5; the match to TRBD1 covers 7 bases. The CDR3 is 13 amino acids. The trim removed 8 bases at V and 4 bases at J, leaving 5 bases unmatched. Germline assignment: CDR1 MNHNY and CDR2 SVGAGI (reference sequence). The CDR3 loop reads CASGDRENQPQHF. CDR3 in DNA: TGTGCCAGCGGTGACAGGGAAAATCAGCCCCAGCATTTT.

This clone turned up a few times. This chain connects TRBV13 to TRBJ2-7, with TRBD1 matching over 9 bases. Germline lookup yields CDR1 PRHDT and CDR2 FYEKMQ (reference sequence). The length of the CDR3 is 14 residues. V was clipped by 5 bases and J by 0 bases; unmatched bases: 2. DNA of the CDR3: TGTGCCAGCAGCATGGGACAGGGCTCCTACGAGCAGTACTTC. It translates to CASSMGQGSYEQYF.

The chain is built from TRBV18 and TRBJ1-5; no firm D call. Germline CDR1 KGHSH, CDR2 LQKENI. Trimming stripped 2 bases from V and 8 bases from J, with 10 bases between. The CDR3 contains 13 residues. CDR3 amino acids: CASSPSPRKPQHF. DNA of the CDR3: TGTGCCAGCTCACCATCACCGAGGAAGCCCCAGCATTTT. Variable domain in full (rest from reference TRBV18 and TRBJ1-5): NAGVMQNPRHLVRRRGQEARLRCSPMKGHSHVYWYRQLPEEGLKFMVYLQKENIIDESGMPKERFSAEFPKEGPSILRIQQVVRGDSAAYFCASSPSPRKPQHFGDGTRLSIL.

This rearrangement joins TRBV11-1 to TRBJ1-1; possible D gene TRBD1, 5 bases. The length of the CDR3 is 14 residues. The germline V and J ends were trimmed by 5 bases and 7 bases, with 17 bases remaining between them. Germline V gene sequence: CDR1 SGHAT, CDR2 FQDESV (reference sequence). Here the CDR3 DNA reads TGTGCCAGCAGCCCTCAACCACAGGCGCTTGAAGCTTTCTTT. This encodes CASSPQPQALEAFF.

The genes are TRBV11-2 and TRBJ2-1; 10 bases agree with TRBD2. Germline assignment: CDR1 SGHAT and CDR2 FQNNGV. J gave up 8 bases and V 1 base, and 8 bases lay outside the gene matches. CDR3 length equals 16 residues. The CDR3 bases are TGTGCCAGCAGCTTAGTACCTAGCGGGAGATTCCATGAGCAGTTCTTC. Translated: CASSLVPSGRFHEQFF.